This T cell receptor beta chain was obtained from a study of CD8+CD57+ T cells in acquired aplastic anemia. About the study: Sorted CD4+ and CD8+ cells gave an average of roughly 3.5 ug of DNA. On average, healthy donors gave approximately 9.9 million reads for CD4+ cells. Notes on the study in general: Between patients and controls, roughly 29 CD8+ CDR3 sequences were found in common. Controls did not differ significantly from patients in CD8+ Simpson's diversity.

Profiles of TCR beta VDJ and CDR3 were generated from a genomic DNA template. TCRdb used MiXCR to reprocess the reads, holding one entry per CDR3 protein. Here the sample spans about 68,000 distinct CDR3 sequences, 45% to 60% being singletons. V was clipped by 1 base and J by 0 bases; unmatched bases: 8. Germline values: CDR1 DFQATT, CDR2 SNEGSKA (reference sequence). The CDR3 is made up of 16 amino acids. This clonotype appeared many times. Its antigen remains unknown. The sequence came from a human donor in good health, serving as a control. The rearrangement links TRBV20-1 to TRBJ1-2; 7 nucleotides line up with TRBD1. The sequencing input was sorted CD4+, CD8+, or CD8+CD57+ T cells (not recorded which) from PBMCs. This chain's CDR3 is CSARVNPGQANYGYTF. Written as DNA, the CDR3 is TGCAGTGCTAGAGTAAATCCTGGACAGGCTAACTATGGCTACACCTTC.